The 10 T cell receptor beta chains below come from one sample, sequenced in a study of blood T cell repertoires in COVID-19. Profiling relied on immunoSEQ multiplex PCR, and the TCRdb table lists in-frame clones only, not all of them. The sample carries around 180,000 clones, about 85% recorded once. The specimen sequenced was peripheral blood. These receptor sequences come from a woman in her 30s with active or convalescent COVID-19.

CDR3 nucleotide sequence: TGTGCCAGCGGCCAGGGTTTGGAGAATTCACCCCTCCACTTT. It codes for CASGQGLENSPLHF. J is TRBJ1-6 and V is TRBV13; a possible D gene is TRBD1 (5 bases). Trimming removed 8 bases at V and 7 bases at J, with 15 bases between. Germline values: CDR1 PRHDT, CDR2 FYEKMQ (reference sequence). This CDR3 contains 14 residues.

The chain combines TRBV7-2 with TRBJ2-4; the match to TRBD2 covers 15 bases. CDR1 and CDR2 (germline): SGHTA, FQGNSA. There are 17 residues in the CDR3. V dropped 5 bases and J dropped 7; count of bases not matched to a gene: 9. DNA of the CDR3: TGTGCCAGCAGCCCCGGACTAGCGGGAGGGCCTAGGAACATTCAGTACTTC. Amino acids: CASSPGLAGGPRNIQYF.

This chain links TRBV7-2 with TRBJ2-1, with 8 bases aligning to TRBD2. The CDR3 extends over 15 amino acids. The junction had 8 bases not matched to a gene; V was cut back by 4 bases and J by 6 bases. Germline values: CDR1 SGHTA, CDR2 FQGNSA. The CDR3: CASSSNNGRVNEQFF. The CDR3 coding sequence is TGTGCCAGCAGCTCAAACAACGGGAGGGTCAATGAGCAGTTCTTC.

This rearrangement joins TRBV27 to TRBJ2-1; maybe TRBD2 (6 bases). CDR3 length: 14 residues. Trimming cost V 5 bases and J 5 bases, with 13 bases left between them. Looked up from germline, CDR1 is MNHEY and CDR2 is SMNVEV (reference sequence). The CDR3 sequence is CASSRRDPHNEQFF. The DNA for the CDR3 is TGTGCCAGCAGTCGGAGGGACCCCCACAATGAGCAGTTCTTC.

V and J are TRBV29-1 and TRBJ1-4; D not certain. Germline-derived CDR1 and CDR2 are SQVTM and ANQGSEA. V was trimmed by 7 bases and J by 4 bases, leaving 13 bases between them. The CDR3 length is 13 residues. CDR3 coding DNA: TGCAGCGCCGGGAGGGTGAATAATGAAAAACTGTTTTTT. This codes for CSAGRVNNEKLFF. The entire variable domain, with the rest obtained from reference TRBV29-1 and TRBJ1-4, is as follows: SAVISQKPSRDICQRGTSLTIQCQVDSQVTMMFWYRQQPGQSLTLIATANQGSEATYESGFVIDKFPISRPNLTFSTLTVSNMSPEDSSIYLCSAGRVNNEKLFFGSGTQLSVL.

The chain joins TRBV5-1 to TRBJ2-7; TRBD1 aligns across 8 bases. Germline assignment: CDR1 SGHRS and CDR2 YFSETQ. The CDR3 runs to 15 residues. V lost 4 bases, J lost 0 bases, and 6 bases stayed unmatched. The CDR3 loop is CASSQTGASSYEQYF. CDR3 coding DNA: TGCGCCAGCAGCCAGACAGGGGCCAGCTCCTACGAGCAGTACTTC.

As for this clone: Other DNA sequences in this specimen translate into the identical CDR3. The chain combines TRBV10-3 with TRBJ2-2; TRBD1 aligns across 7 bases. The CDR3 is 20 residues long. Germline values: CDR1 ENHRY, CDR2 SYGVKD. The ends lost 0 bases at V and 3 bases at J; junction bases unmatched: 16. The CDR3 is CAISESMVGRGMAYTGELFF. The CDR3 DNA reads TGTGCCATCAGTGAGTCTATGGTCGGCAGGGGGATGGCTTACACCGGGGAGCTGTTTTTT.

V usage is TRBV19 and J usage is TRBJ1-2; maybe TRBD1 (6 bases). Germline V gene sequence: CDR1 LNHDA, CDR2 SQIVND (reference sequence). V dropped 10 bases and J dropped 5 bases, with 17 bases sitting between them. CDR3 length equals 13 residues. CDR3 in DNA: TGTGCCACTTTAGCCGGGACACCGTATGGCTACACCTTC. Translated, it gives CATLAGTPYGYTF.

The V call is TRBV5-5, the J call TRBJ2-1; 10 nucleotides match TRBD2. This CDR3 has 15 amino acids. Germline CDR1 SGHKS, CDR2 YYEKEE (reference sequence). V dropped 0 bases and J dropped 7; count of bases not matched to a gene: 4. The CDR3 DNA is TGTGCCAGCAGCTTGGTCCTAGCGGGAGCAAATGAGCAGTTCTTC. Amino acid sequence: CASSLVLAGANEQFF. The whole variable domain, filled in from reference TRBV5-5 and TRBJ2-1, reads DAGVTQSPTHLIKTRGQQVTLRCSPISGHKSVSWYQQVLGQGPQFIFQYYEKEERGRGNFPDRFSARQFPNYSSELNVNALLLGDSALYLCASSLVLAGANEQFFGPGTRLTVL.

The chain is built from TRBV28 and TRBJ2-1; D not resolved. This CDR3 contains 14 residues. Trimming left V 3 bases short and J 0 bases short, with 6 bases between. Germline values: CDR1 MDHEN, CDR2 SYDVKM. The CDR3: CASSLSPSYNEQFF. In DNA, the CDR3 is TGTGCCAGCAGTTTGAGTCCCTCCTACAATGAGCAGTTCTTC.